Described below is a single T cell receptor beta chain sequence and its context. The antigen is unknown. This entry is derived from a study of post-analysis software for immune sequencing data. General study points: Controls showed lower frequencies than patients for several TRBV segments, and TRBV5-6, TRBV5-1 and TRBV20-1 were among these. By F measure, samples from a shared preparation batch strongly co-clustered.

The germline V gene encodes CDR1 SGHAT and CDR2 FQDESV (reference sequence). V gave up 5 bases and J gave up 0 bases, with 17 bases separating them. The CDR3 runs 17 residues. TCR beta cDNA libraries had unique molecular identifiers. T cells numbering about 0.9 to 10 million yielded cDNA molecules that totaled about 500,000. A single record per CDR3 protein comes from TCRdb applying MiXCR to the PCR reads. This table has about 800,000 distinct CDR3 sequences, 25% to 30% appearing once. The sample was blood. This receptor was identified in a girl aged 5 to 17 with multiple sclerosis. This chain connects TRBV11-1 to TRBJ2-1; D possibly corresponds to TRBD2 (5 bases). CDR3 sequence reads: CASSPNPTGSSYNEQFF. The CDR3 nucleotides are TGTGCCAGCAGCCCTAATCCCACGGGGAGCTCCTACAATGAGCAGTTCTTC.